Here is one T cell receptor (beta chain) with its context. Naive CD4+ T cells were purified with Tregs depleted by CD25. After constant-region reverse-primer amplification, full-length variable regions underwent semi-nested PCR with Nested Universal Primer A. TCRdb passed the 5' RACE reads through MiXCR, listing each CDR3 protein once. The sample lists approximately 47,000 distinct CDR3 sequences, roughly 28% occurring once. This CDR3 has 14 residues. Germline V gene sequence: CDR1 MGHDK, CDR2 SYGVNS. The ends were cut back, 4 bases at V and 2 bases at J, with 6 bases in the middle. The sequence derives from a female donor with breast cancer. The material sequenced was naive CD4+ T cells sorted from blood. Sample subset: naive CD4+ T cells, CD4+CD45RA+CD25-. The rearrangement joins TRBV25-1 to TRBJ1-6, with D uncertain. CDR3: CASSVGTYNSPLHF. The CDR3 DNA sequence: TGTGCCAGCAGTGTAGGAACCTATAATTCACCCCTCCACTTT.